The present TCR beta chain was sequenced within a study of T-cell memory formation after mild COVID-19 (dated by TCRdb to about 2021). About the investigation overall: Most TCR sequence clusters were specific to one of the two donors. Longitudinal TCRalpha and TCRbeta repertoire sequencing tracked T-cell clones expanding and contracting after mild COVID-19 in two donors. Two young, previously healthy adult volunteers made up the cohort, one male and one female.

A remark on this clonotype: This receptor's antigen is unknown. No much larger clonotype is one base removed from it; base qualities were not supplied.

Trimming at the junction amounts to 4 bases on V and 7 bases on J, and the germline ends lie 13 bases apart. The CDR3 contains 13 residues, cysteine and phenylalanine counted. CDR3 DNA is the only sequence kept; it has 39 bases, read in frame from the first base. The germline V gene provides CDR1 MGHRA and CDR2 YSYEKL. Broad study findings and their caveats: Clones that contracted from day 15 to 85 showed balanced CD4/CD8 phenotypes, whereas a second wave of clones that expanded from day 15 to 37 leaned towards CD4+. Contracting CD4+ clones turned up mainly in the CM and EM memory subsets, whereas EMRA was where CD8+ clones were enriched. The detection of some responding clones in pre-infection memory suggests that pre-existing cross-reactive memory T cells joined the SARS-CoV-2 response. SARS-CoV-2 specificity of the second-wave clones peaking on day 37 was not confirmed. The study covered only two mild cases, and larger cohorts including severe cases with pre-infection samples were considered necessary.

Sequencing instrument: Illumina NovaSeq 6000. Using 5'RACE with constant-segment primers, TCRalpha and TCRbeta cDNA libraries were constructed, with sample barcodes and unique molecular identifiers added in the process. RNA was extracted from every sample with Trizol reagent. The libraries were amplified in two PCR steps, and the second step added a second sample barcode and Illumina TruSeq adapters. Sequencing of libraries was performed on an Illumina NovaSeq with 2 x 150 bp paired-end reads. The source study handled its data this way. Demultiplexing of reads and collapsing into UMI-guided consensus sequences were performed with migec v1.2.7. With mixcr v2.1.11, UMI consensuses were aligned to TRA and TRB V and J templates and assembled into clonotypes. A clonotype was counted as expanded or contracted only if both edgeR and NoisET called the change significant, with noise models trained on biological replicates. For edgeR calls, a false discovery rate-adjusted p below 0.01 and a log2 fold-change threshold of 1 were applied. As an exploratory analysis of dynamics, max-normalized trajectories of the 1000 most abundant clonotypes were examined with PCA combined with hierarchical clustering. The CD4 or CD8 phenotype of responding clones was assigned using the separately sequenced CD4+ and CD8+ repertoires. TCRdb passed the public sequencing reads through fastp at Q25 and MiXCR, retaining productive beta sequences. Every CDR3 protein is listed once, alongside the most common genes and DNA of its rows. The V and J calls were not made by the authors but by TCRdb's processing. Across this sample there are around 340,000 distinct CDR3 sequences, with about a sixth seen only once. Of the sample, around 24% is held by the ten largest clones.

Ficoll-Paque density gradient centrifugation was used to isolate PBMCs. The sequencing sample was made of PBMCs or a T cell subset sorted from them (not recorded which). This TCR came from a man between 18 and 29 years old who had mild COVID-19 (a few samples of this study predate the infection). The sample titles of this study are shuffled in the database, so cell type and time point are left out; the donor was told from shared clones. The chain is made from TRBV4-1 and TRBJ1-2; the D gene remains uncertain. This receptor has the CDR3 CASSLGWRAGYTF. The DNA reads as follows: TGCGCCAGCAGCCTCGGGTGGCGTGCTGGCTACACCTTC.